This T cell receptor (beta chain) was observed in a study of beta chain features in type 1 diabetes. Whole-study results and caveats: Type 1 diabetes patients showed a moderate but significant shortening of TCRB CDR3s in all four CD4+ subsets.

On this clone itself: Its antigen is currently unknown.

Sequencing targeted expressed TCRB transcripts, as all isolated RNA had been reverse transcribed. Profiled with immunoSEQ multiplex PCR; TCRdb holds only in-frame clones, not every one. This table holds a few hundred thousand clones, roughly 10% found once. Germline V gene sequence: CDR1 SGHRS, CDR2 YFSETQ. J lost 6 bases, V lost 3 bases, and 9 bases had no gene match. The CDR3 consists of 15 residues. This receptor was taken from a man aged 30 to 39 with type 1 diabetes. The J gene is TRBJ2-4, the V gene TRBV5-1; 7 bases align to TRBD1. Sequenced material: naive CD4+ T cells from blood. In nucleotides, the CDR3 is TGCGCCAGCAGCTCCCTGCCCAGGGGGAGAAACATTCAGTACTTC. It yields the protein CASSSLPRGRNIQYF.